The next 14 T cell receptor beta chains were all read from a single sample in a study of CD8 T cells in Susac syndrome. When the RNA was reverse transcribed, random hexamers were used with an input of roughly 0.45 to 1 ug. Via MiXCR, TCRdb re-called the immunoSEQ multiplex PCR reads, giving one row per CDR3 protein. Of 160,000 or so distinct CDR3 sequences listed, approximately 95% are singletons. The sequenced sample consisted of CD4+ T cells from PBMCs. The origin of the receptors is a human donor with Susac syndrome.

V is TRBV6-1 and J is TRBJ1-5, with D maybe TRBD1 (6 bases). CDR1 and CDR2 from the germline V gene are MNHNS and SASEGT. This CDR3 is 16 amino acids long. Trimming removed 2 bases from V and 4 bases from J, with 15 bases in between. The CDR3, as DNA: TGTGCCAGCAGTGAACCACCAGGGGCTGGTAATCAGCCCCAGCATTTT. This codes for CASSEPPGAGNQPQHF.

The chain couples TRBV3-1 to TRBJ2-1; D possibly corresponds to TRBD1 (6 bases). Germline CDR1 reads LGHDT; CDR2 reads YNNKEL (reference sequence). V was trimmed by 1 base and J by 2 bases, leaving 9 bases between them. The CDR3 totals 15 residues. For the CDR3, the DNA is TGTGCCAGCAGCCAAGGGGGGCTTCCCTACAATGAGCAGTTCTTC. This translates into CASSQGGLPYNEQFF.

The chain combines TRBV20-1 with TRBJ1-1, with 7 bases aligning to TRBD1. The junction had 6 bases not matched to a gene; V was cut back by 3 bases and J by 5 bases. There are 13 residues in the CDR3. Looked up from germline, CDR1 is DFQATT and CDR2 is SNEGSKA (reference sequence). The CDR3 nucleotides read TGCAGTGCTAGGGAGGGGGCTCGGACTGAAGCTTTCTTT. As protein: CSAREGARTEAFF.

The J gene is TRBJ1-5, the V gene TRBV20-1; no clear D. Germline CDR1 is DFQATT and CDR2 is SNEGSKA (reference sequence). Trimming removed 0 bases at V and 2 bases at J, with 14 bases between. This CDR3 comprises 16 residues. The CDR3 spells CSAREAGRSGNQPQHF. CDR3 DNA: TGCAGTGCTAGAGAGGCGGGGAGATCGGGCAATCAGCCCCAGCATTTT.

The chain is built from TRBV9 and TRBJ2-7, with a possible D match to TRBD2 (5 bases). Germline assignment: CDR1 SGDLS and CDR2 YYNGEE. The CDR3 contains 14 residues. The V and J ends lost 0 bases and 4 bases respectively, with 11 bases between them. The CDR3: CASSVEDSAYEQYF. CDR3 DNA sequence: TGTGCCAGCAGCGTAGAGGATAGCGCGTACGAGCAGTACTTC.

This chain connects TRBV6-5 to TRBJ2-5; D remains ambiguous. Per germline, CDR1 MNHEY and CDR2 SVGAGI. Trimming removed 8 bases from V and 6 bases from J, with 13 bases in between. The CDR3 is made up of 12 amino acids. The CDR3 DNA sequence: TGTGCCAGCTACAGCCCGGTGCAGACCCAGTACTTC. Translating it yields CASYSPVQTQYF.

The chain employs TRBV5-4 and TRBJ1-2, with 9 bases identical to TRBD1. This CDR3 region has 15 residues. Germline V lookup: CDR1 SGHNT, CDR2 YYREEE (reference sequence). V was clipped by 3 bases and J by 7 bases; unmatched bases: 10. The CDR3 loop is CASSSPGTGLRGYTF. The CDR3 bases are TGTGCCAGCAGCTCCCCCGGGACAGGGTTGCGTGGCTACACCTTC.

The chain recombines TRBV9 with TRBJ1-6, with D possibly TRBD1 on 5 matching bases. This CDR3 has 17 amino acids. Germline loops: CDR1 SGDLS, CDR2 YYNGEE. The V gene lost 4 bases and the J gene lost 7 bases, with 21 bases spanning the gap. CDR3 loop: CASSRDASILLNSPLHF. The CDR3 bases are TGTGCCAGCAGCCGGGACGCGAGTATCCTTTTGAATTCACCCCTCCACTTT.

This chain connects TRBV4-3 to TRBJ1-6; TRBD1 matches 7 bases. Trimming removed 0 bases from V and 7 bases from J; junction bases left unmatched: 6. The CDR3 length is 16 residues. Germline V CDR1 and CDR2: LGHNA, YSLEER. This CDR3 is CASSQEGVRGNSPLHF. CDR3 bases: TGCGCCAGCAGCCAAGAGGGGGTCAGGGGGAATTCACCCCTCCACTTT.

J is TRBJ2-7 and V is TRBV5-1; D gene uncertain. V was cut by 4 bases and J by 3 bases, with 17 bases left in between. Per germline, CDR1 SGHRS and CDR2 YFSETQ. The CDR3 length is 15 residues. CDR3 DNA: TGCGCCAGCAGCATCAACACCGGTAGGATCTACGAGCAGTACTTC. Translated, it gives CASSINTGRIYEQYF.

The J gene is TRBJ2-5, the V gene TRBV19; no firm D call. V shed 0 bases and J shed 5 bases, with 4 bases lying between them. Looked up from germline, CDR1 is LNHDA and CDR2 is SQIVND (reference sequence). This CDR3 is 12 amino acids long. CDR3 bases: TGTGCCAGTAGTATAGATACCGAGACCCAGTACTTC. Its protein product is CASSIDTETQYF. Full variable domain (missing parts from reference TRBV19 and TRBJ2-5): DGGITQSPKYLFRKEGQNVTLSCEQNLNHDAMYWYRQDPGQGLRLIYYSQIVNDFQKGDIAEGYSVSREKKESFPLTVTSAQKNPTAFYLCASSIDTETQYFGPGTRLLVL.

The chain employs TRBV3-1 and TRBJ2-3, with 8 nucleotides matching TRBD1. This CDR3 has 16 residues. With V trimmed by 5 bases and J by 2 bases, 9 bases remained unmatched. CDR1 is LGHDT, CDR2 YNNKEL, per germline (reference sequence). Here the CDR3 reads CASSKNGQGVTDTQYF. The CDR3 nucleotides are TGTGCCAGCAGCAAGAATGGACAGGGAGTCACAGATACGCAGTATTTT.

The CDR3 loop reads CSARPGSSNQPQHF. The CDR3 nucleotides read TGCAGTGCTCGACCAGGGTCGAGCAATCAGCCCCAGCATTTT. The V and J genes are TRBV20-1 and TRBJ1-5; possible D gene TRBD1, 5 bases. Germline V lookup: CDR1 DFQATT, CDR2 SNEGSKA (reference sequence). The CDR3 totals 14 residues. With 5 bases removed from V and 1 base from J, the gap between germline ends came to 12 bases.

This chain connects TRBV7-8 to TRBJ1-2; D ambiguous. The CDR3 spans 14 residues. The V and J ends lost 1 base and 4 bases respectively, with 10 bases between them. Germline lookup yields CDR1 SGHVS and CDR2 FQNEAQ. The CDR3 loop reads CASSLGLVSYGYTF. The CDR3 DNA is TGTGCCAGCAGCTTAGGCCTGGTCTCCTATGGCTACACCTTC.